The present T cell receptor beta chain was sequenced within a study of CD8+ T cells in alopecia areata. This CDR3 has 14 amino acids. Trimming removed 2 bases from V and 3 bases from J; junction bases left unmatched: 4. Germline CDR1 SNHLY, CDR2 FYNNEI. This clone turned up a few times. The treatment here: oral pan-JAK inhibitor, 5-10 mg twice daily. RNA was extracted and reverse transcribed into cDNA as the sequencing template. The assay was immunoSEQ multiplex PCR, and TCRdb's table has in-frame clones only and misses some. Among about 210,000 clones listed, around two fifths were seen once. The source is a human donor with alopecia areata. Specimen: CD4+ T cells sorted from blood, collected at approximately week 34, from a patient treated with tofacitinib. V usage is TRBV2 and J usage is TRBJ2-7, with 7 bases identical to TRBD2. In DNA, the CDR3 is TGTGCCAGCAGTGAAAGGCGGGAGTTCTACGAGCAGTACTTC. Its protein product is CASSERREFYEQYF.